The 9 T cell receptor beta chains given below trace back to one sample, sequenced in a study of a mutant IDH1 vaccine in newly diagnosed glioma. Antigens for these TCRs are unknown. Time point: week 5, during vaccination. Topical imiquimod accompanied each vaccine dose, which consisted of 300 ug of mutant IDH1 20-mer peptide. The data were produced by immunoSEQ multiplex PCR, yet TCRdb's version contains in-frame clones alone and is incomplete. This sample carries 50,000 to 60,000 clones, more than 70% of them seen once, and the ten largest clones take around 4.9%. Here the sequenced sample was PBMCs, taken from a glioma patient whose treatment included an IDH1 peptide vaccine. Receptors originate from a man between 50 and 59 years old with glioma.

This clone has a handful of counts. The chain employs TRBV7-9 and TRBJ2-3, with no clear D. This CDR3 is 11 amino acids long. The ends were cut back, 5 bases at V and 4 bases at J, with 4 bases in the middle. In germline, CDR1 is SEHNR, CDR2 FQNEAQ (reference sequence). The CDR3 DNA reads TGTGCCAGCAGCAAATCAGATACGCAGTATTTT. Protein sequence: CASSKSDTQYF.

The rearrangement joins TRBV11-3 to TRBJ2-1, with D maybe TRBD1 (6 bases). Trimming took off 3 bases at V and 6 bases at J, with 9 bases between the two ends. Germline V gives CDR1 SGHNT, CDR2 YENEEA. The CDR3 spans 13 residues. CDR3 protein: CASSFNRANEQFF. In nucleotides, the CDR3 is TGTGCCAGCAGCTTTAACAGGGCCAATGAGCAGTTCTTC.

The chain combines TRBV2 with TRBJ1-6; the D gene is possibly TRBD1 (5 bases). The CDR3 has 15 amino acids. The ends were cut back, 6 bases at V and 8 bases at J, with 17 bases in the middle. Germline V lookup: CDR1 SNHLY, CDR2 FYNNEI. CDR3 sequence (DNA): TGTGCCAGCAGGCCGGGACTAGTTTTTTATTCACCCCTCCACTTT. Its protein product is CASRPGLVFYSPLHF.

This clone has a single count. This CDR3 reads CASKKGGENYGYTF. The CDR3 DNA reads TGTGCCAGCAAAAAGGGTGGGGAAAACTATGGCTACACCTTC. The chain carries TRBV6-5 and TRBJ1-2; D ambiguous. Germline V gene lookup returns CDR1 MNHEY and CDR2 SVGAGI. The germline V and J ends were trimmed by 7 bases and 2 bases, with 14 bases remaining between them. This CDR3 region has 14 residues.

The table lists this clone with a few counts. This chain connects TRBV5-1 to TRBJ1-3; D possibly corresponds to TRBD1 (5 bases). V was shortened by 0 bases and J by 7 bases, with 11 bases between the two germline ends. Germline V gene lookup returns CDR1 SGHRS and CDR2 YFSETQ. CDR3 length: 14 residues. CDR3: CASSLAGLPNTIYF. CDR3 DNA sequence: TGCGCCAGCAGCTTGGCAGGGCTTCCGAACACCATATATTTT.

V is TRBV5-1 and J is TRBJ2-3; no clear D. V was clipped by 4 bases and J by 7 bases, with 13 bases between them. In germline, CDR1 is SGHRS, CDR2 YFSETQ. CDR3 size: 13 residues. The CDR3 protein is CASSPRPANTQYF. CDR3 DNA sequence: TGCGCCAGCAGCCCCAGACCCGCAAATACGCAGTATTTT.

This chain links TRBV5-1 with TRBJ2-7; 8 positions match TRBD1. The ends lost 0 bases at V and 2 bases at J; junction bases unmatched: 7. This CDR3 is 16 amino acids long. CDR1 is SGHRS, CDR2 YFSETQ, per germline. The CDR3 nucleotides are TGCGCCAGCAGCTTGGACAGGGGGGAACTTCCCTACGAGCAGTACTTC. Protein product: CASSLDRGELPYEQYF. The full variable domain, rest sourced from reference TRBV5-1 and TRBJ2-7, is KAGVTQTPRYLIKTRGQQVTLSCSPISGHRSVSWYQQTPGQGLQFLFEYFSETQRNKGNFPGRFSGRQFSNSRSEMNVSTLELGDSALYLCASSLDRGELPYEQYFGPGTRLTVT.

The gene calls are TRBV27 and TRBJ2-2; D may be TRBD2 (5 bases). There are 13 residues in the CDR3. Germline values: CDR1 MNHEY, CDR2 SMNVEV (reference sequence). V was cut by 6 bases and J by 5 bases, with 10 bases left in between. The CDR3 region has the DNA TGTGCCAGCAGGGAATCGGGAACCGGGGAGCTGTTTTTT. This sequence encodes CASRESGTGELFF.

This clone was observed once. V and J are TRBV6-5 and TRBJ2-7; 10 nucleotides line up with TRBD1. J gave up 8 bases and V 4 bases, and 8 bases lay outside the gene matches. The germline V gene has CDR1 MNHEY and CDR2 SVGAGI. The CDR3 has 14 amino acids. DNA for the CDR3: TGTGCCAGCAGTTCCCTGGACAGGGGGTTTAAGCAGTACTTC. It is translated as CASSSLDRGFKQYF.